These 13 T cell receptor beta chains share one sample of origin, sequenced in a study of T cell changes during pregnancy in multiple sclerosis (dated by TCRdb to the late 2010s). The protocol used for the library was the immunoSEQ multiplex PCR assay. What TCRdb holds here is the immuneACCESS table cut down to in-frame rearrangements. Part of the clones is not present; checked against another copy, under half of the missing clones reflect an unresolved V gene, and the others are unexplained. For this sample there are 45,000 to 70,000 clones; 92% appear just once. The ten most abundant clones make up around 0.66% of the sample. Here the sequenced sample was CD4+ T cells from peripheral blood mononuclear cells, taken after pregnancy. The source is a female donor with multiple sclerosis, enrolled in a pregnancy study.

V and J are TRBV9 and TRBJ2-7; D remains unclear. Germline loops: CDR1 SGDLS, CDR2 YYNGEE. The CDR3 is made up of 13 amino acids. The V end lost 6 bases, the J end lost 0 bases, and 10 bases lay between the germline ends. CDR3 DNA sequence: TGTGCCAGCAAAAGCTCTAGCTCCTACGAGCAGTACTTC. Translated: CASKSSSSYEQYF.

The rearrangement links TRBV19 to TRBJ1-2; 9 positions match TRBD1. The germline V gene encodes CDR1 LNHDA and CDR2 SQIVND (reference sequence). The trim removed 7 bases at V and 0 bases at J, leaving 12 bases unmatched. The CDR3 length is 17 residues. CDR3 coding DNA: TGTGCCAGTATCGCGGACAGGGGATCCCTTTCTAACTATGGCTACACCTTC. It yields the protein CASIADRGSLSNYGYTF.

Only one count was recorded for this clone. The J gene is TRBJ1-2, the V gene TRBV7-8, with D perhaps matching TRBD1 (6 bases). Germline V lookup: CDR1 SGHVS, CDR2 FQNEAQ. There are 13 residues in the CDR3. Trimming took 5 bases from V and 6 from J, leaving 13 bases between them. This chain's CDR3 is CASSPTTGNGYTF. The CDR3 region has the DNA TGTGCCAGCAGCCCCACAACAGGGAATGGCTACACCTTC.

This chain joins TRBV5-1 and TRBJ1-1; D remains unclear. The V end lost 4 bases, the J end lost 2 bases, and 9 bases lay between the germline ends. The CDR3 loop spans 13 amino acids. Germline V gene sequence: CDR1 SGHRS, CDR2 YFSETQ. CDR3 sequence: CASSSTANTEAFF. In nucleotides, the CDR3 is TGCGCCAGCAGCAGTACAGCAAACACTGAAGCTTTCTTT. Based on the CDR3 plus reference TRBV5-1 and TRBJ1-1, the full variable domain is KAGVTQTPRYLIKTRGQQVTLSCSPISGHRSVSWYQQTPGQGLQFLFEYFSETQRNKGNFPGRFSGRQFSNSRSEMNVSTLELGDSALYLCASSSTANTEAFFGQGTRLTVV.

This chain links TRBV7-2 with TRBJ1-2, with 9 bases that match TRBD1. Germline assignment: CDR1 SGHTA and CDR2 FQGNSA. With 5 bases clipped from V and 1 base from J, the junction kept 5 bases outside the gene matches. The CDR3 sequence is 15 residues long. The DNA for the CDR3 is TGTGCCAGCAGCCCCGGGACAGGGAGTAACTATGGCTACACCTTC. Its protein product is CASSPGTGSNYGYTF.

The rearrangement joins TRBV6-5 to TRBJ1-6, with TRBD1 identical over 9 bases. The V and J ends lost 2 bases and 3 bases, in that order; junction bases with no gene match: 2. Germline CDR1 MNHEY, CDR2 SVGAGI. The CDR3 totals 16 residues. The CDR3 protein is CASSYGTGNYNSPLHF. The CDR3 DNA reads TGTGCCAGCAGTTACGGGACAGGGAACTATAATTCACCCCTCCACTTT.

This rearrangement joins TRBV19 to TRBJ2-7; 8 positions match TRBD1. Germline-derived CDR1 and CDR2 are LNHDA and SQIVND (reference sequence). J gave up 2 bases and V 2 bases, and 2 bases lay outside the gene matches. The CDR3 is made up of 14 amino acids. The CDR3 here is CASSITGGPYEQYF. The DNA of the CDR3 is TGTGCCAGTAGTATAACAGGGGGACCCTACGAGCAGTACTTC.

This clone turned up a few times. This CDR3 reads CASSTRRQGSGYEQYF. CDR3 nucleotide sequence: TGTGCCAGTAGTACCCGTCGACAGGGGTCTGGCTACGAGCAGTACTTC. The chain joins TRBV19 to TRBJ2-7; 8 bases map to TRBD1. Germline loops: CDR1 LNHDA, CDR2 SQIVND (reference sequence). CDR3 size: 16 residues. Trimming at V came to 4 bases and at J to 3 bases, leaving 11 bases not matched to a gene.

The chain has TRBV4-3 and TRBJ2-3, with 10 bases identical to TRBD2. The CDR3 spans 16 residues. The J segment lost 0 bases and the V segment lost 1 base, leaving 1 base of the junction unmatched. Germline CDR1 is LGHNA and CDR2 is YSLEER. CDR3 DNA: TGCGCCAGCAGCCAAGGGACTAGCGGTAGCACAGATACGCAGTATTTT. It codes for CASSQGTSGSTDTQYF.

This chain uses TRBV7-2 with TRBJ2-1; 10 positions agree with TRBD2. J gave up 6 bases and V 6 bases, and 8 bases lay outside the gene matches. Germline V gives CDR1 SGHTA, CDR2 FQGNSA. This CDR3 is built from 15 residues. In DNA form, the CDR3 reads TGTGCCAGCAGATCACAGCGGGGGGGCAGCAATGAGCAGTTCTTC. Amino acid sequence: CASRSQRGGSNEQFF.

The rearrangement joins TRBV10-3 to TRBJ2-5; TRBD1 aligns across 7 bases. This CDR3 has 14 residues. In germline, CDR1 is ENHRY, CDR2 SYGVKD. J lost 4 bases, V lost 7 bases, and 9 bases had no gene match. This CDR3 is CAIKPGGLVETQYF. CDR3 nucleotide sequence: TGTGCCATCAAGCCAGGGGGTTTGGTAGAGACCCAGTACTTC.

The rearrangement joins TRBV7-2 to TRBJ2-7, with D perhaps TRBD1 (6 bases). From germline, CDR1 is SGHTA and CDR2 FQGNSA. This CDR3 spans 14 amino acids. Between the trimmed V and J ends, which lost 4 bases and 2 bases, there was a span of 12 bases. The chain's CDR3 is CASSSLDSPYEQYF. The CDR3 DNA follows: TGTGCCAGCAGCTCTCTGGACAGTCCCTACGAGCAGTACTTC.

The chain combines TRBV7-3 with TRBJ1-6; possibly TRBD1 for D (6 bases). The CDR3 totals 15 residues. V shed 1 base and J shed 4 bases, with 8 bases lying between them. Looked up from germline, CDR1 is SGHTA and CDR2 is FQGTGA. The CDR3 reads CASSLKGTYNSPLHF. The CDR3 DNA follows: TGTGCCAGCAGCTTAAAAGGGACATATAATTCACCCCTCCACTTT.